This TCR beta chain comes out of a study of T cells in Graves' hyperthyroidism and ophthalmopathy. Germline-derived CDR1 and CDR2 are SGHRS and YFSETQ. The CDR3 contains 18 residues. The ends lost 4 bases at V and 1 base at J; junction bases unmatched: 8. It was RNA transcripts that yielded the amplified TCR beta CDR3 regions. First-round RT-PCR with HTBI primers amplified the TCR CDR3 region. Each CDR3 protein is one row after TCRdb ran MiXCR on the multiplex PCR reads. The table includes around 500,000 distinct CDR3 sequences, 14% detected once. In this sample, this clonotype turned up many times. Diagnosis relied on clinical symptoms, serum thyroxine and TRAb, thyroid ultrasound and orbital computed tomography.

The V call is TRBV5-1, the J call TRBJ2-3, with TRBD2 matching over 14 bases. Input material: blood. The clonotype was recovered from a woman in her thirties or forties with Graves' hyperthyroidism. CDR3 protein: CASSRLAGGLGGTDTQYF. The CDR3 DNA reads TGCGCCAGCAGCCGACTAGCGGGAGGGCTTGGGGGCACAGATACGCAGTATTTT.